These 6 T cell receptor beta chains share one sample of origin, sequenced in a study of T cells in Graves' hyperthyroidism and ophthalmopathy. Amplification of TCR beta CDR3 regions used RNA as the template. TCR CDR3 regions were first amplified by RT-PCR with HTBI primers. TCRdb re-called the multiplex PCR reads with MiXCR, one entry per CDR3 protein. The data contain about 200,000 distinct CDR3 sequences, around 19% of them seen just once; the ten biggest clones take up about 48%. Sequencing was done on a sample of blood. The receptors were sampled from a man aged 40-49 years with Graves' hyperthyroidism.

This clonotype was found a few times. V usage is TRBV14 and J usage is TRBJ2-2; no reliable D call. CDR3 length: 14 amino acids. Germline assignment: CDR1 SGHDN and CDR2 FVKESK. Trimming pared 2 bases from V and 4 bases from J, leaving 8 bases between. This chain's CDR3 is CASSQTDPTGELFF. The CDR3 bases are TGTGCCAGCAGCCAAACGGACCCCACCGGGGAGCTGTTTTTT.

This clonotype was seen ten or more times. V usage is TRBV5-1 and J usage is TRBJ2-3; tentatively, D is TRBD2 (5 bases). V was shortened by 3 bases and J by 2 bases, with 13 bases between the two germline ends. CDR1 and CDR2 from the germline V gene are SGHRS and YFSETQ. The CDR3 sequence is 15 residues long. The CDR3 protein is CASSYRTRFTDTQYF. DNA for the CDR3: TGCGCCAGCAGCTACAGAACTAGGTTCACAGATACGCAGTATTTT.

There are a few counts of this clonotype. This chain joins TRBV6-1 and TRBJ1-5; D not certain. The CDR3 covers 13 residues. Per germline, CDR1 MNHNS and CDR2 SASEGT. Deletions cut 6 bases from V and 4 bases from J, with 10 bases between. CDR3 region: CASSARINQPQHF. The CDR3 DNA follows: TGTGCCAGCAGCGCGCGGATTAATCAGCCCCAGCATTTT.

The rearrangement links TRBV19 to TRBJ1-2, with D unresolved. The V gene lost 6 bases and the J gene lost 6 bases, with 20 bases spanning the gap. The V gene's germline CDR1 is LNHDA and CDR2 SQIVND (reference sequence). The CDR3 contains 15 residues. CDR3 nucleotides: TGTGCCAGTAGCATGGGAGCTGAGGATCTGGATGGCTACACCTTC. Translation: CASSMGAEDLDGYTF.

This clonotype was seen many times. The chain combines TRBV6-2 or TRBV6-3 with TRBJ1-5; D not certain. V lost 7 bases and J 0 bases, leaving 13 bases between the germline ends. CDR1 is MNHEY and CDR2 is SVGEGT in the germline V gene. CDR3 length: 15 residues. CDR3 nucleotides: TGTGCCAGCACCATTGCATCGCATAGCAATCAGCCCCAGCATTTT. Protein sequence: CASTIASHSNQPQHF.

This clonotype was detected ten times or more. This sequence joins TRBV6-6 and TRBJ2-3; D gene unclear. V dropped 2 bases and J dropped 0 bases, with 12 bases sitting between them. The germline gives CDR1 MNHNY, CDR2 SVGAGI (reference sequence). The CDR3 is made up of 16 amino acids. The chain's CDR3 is CASSYTPATSTDTQYF. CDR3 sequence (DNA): TGTGCCAGCAGTTACACTCCGGCAACTAGCACAGATACGCAGTATTTT.